Described below is a single T cell receptor beta chain sequence and its context. In its sample, this clone was seen once. Its antigen remains unidentified. Nothing much larger sits one base from this clone, and base qualities are not available. The entry originates in a study of blood T cell repertoires in COVID-19 (dated by TCRdb to 2018 to 2020). In terms of the full investigation: The collaborator samples originated in the United States, Italy and Spain and spanned the acute and convalescent phases of COVID-19. The material from the prospective study consisted of cDNA or gDNA derived from T cells, B-cell-depleted T cells, or PBMCs. Subjects who had been exposed to COVID-19, were actively infected with it, or had recovered from it provided the deeply sampled blood TCRbeta repertoires that made up the dataset. The repertoires were made available in a free public database intended to serve as a resource for research on the immune response to SARS-CoV-2. The samples were drawn from the first 160 participants of the ongoing ImmuneRACE study and from 1,200 or so subjects provided by 6 global collaborators. Sample metadata almost always included a de-identified subject ID, COVID-19 status, age in years and sex. Where available, HLA class I and class II types were taken from metadata supplied by the sample provider and were not determined by assay-based typing.

Each collaborating institution followed its own protocols to collect whole blood in K2EDTA tubes. Collaborator samples were shipped for TCRbeta analysis as frozen whole blood, isolated PBMCs, or DNA extracted from either sample type. Reading the germline V gene (reference sequence) gives CDR1 LNHNV and CDR2 YYDKDF. The junction carries 8 bases between V and J, which are trimmed by 1 base and 5 bases respectively. The CDR3 contains 14 residues, cysteine and phenylalanine counted. Left in the record is the CDR3 DNA by itself, 42 bases read in frame from the first base. TCRbeta CDR3 regions were amplified from genomic DNA by means of the immunoSEQ Assay, a bias-controlled multiplex PCR. On the study's bioinformatics: The number of nucleated cells in each sample was estimated by amplification of reference gene primers within the assay. To quantify the absolute abundance of each unique TCRbeta CDR3 rearrangement, sequence reads were collapsed and filtered. For each sample, productive Simpson clonality was calculated by taking the square root of Simpson's diversity index across productive rearrangements. TCRdb limited this immuneACCESS table to in-frame rearrangements with V and J called. A share of clones is missing; checked studies link under half to unresolved V genes, and the rest is unexplained. The V and J calls and clone size were taken over from that table, and D and trimming were inferred from the DNA. The sample profile shows over 30,000 clones; less than 95% of them were found once. Approximately 19% of the sample belongs to the ten largest clones.

Summary of the overall study and its limitations: The amount of clinical and demographic metadata varied by source and participant and was provided uncurated.

The receptor's source is an older man with acute or convalescent COVID-19. The specimen sequenced was peripheral blood. The rearranged segments are TRBV15 and TRBJ1-4; the D gene is not confidently resolved. The nucleotide sequence is given as TGTGCCACCAGCAGAGGACCGGGGAATGAAAAACTGTTTTTT. Translated, it reads CATSRGPGNEKLFF.